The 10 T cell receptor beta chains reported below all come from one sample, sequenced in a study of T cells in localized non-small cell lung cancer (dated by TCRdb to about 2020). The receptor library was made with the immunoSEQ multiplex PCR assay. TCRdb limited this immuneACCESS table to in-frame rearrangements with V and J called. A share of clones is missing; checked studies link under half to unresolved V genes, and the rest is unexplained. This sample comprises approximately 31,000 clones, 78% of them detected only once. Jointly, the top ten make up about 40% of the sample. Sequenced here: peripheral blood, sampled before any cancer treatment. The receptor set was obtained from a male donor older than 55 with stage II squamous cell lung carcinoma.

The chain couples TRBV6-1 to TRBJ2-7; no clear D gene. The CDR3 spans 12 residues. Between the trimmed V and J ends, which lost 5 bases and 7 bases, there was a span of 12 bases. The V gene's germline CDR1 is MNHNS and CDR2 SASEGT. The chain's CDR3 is CASSTPPLEQYF. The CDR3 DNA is TGTGCCAGCAGTACCCCTCCCCTTGAGCAGTACTTC.

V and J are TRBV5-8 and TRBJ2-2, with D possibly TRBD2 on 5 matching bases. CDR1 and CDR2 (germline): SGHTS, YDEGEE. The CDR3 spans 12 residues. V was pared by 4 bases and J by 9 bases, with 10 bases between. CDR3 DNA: TGTGCCAGCAGCCCTGGAGGCCGGGAGCTGTTTTTT. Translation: CASSPGGRELFF.

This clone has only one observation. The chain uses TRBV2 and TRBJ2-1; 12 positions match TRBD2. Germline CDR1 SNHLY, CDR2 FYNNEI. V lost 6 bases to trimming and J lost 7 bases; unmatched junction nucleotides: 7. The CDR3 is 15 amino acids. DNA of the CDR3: TGTGCCAGCAGGACTAGCGGGAGATCCGGGAATGAGCAGTTCTTC. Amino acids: CASRTSGRSGNEQFF. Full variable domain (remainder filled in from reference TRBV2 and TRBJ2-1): EPEVTQTPSHQVTQMGQEVILRCVPISNHLYFYWYRQILGQKVEFLVSFYNNEISEKSEIFDDQFSVERPDGSNFTLKIRSTKLEDSAMYFCASRTSGRSGNEQFFGPGTRLTVL.

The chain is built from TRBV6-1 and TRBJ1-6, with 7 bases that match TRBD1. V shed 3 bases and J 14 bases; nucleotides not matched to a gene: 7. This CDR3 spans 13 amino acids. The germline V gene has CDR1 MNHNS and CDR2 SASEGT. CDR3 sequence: CASSETQGPALHF. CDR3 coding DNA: TGTGCCAGCAGTGAGACACAGGGGCCGGCCCTCCACTTT.

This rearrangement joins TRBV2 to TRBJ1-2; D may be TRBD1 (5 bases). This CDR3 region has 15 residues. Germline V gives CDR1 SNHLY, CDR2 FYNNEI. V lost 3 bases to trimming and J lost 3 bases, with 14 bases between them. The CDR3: CASSDGGERYYGYTF. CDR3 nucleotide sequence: TGTGCCAGCAGTGACGGGGGGGAGCGATACTATGGCTACACCTTC.

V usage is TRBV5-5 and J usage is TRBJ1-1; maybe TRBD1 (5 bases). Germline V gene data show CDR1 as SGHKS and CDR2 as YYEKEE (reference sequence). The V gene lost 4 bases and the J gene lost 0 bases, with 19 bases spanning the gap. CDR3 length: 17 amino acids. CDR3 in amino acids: CASSQRGGAMVNTEAFF. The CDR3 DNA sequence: TGTGCCAGCAGCCAGCGTGGGGGTGCGATGGTGAACACTGAAGCTTTCTTT.

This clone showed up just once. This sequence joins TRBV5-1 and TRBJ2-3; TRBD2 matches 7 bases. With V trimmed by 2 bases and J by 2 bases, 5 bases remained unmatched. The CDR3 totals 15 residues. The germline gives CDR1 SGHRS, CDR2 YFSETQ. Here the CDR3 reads CASSFGGVATDTQYF. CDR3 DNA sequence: TGCGCCAGCAGCTTTGGGGGGGTAGCCACAGATACGCAGTATTTT.

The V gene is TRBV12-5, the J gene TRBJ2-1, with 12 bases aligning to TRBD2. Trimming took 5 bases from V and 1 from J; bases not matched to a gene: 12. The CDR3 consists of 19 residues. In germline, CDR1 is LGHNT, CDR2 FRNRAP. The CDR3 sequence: CASGTRATSGRTSYNEQFF. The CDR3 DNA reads TGTGCTAGTGGTACGAGGGCGACTAGCGGGAGAACATCCTACAATGAGCAGTTCTTC.

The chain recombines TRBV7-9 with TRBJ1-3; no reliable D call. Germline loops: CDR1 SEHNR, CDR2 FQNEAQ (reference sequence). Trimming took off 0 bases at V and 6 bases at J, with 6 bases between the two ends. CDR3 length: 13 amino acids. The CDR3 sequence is CASSLAPTNTIYF. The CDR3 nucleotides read TGTGCCAGCAGCTTAGCACCAACAAACACCATATATTTT. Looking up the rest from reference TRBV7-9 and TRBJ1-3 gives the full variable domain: DTGVSQNPRHKITKRGQNVTFRCDPISEHNRLYWYRQTLGQGPEFLTYFQNEAQLEKSRLLSDRFSAERPKGSFSTLEIQRTEQGDSAMYLCASSLAPTNTIYFGEGSWLTVV.

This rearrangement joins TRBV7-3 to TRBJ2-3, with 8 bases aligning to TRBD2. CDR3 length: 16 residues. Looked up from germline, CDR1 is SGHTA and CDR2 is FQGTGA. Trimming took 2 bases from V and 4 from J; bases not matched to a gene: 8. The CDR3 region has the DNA TGTGCCAGCAGCTTAGGGTTAGCGGGAATGGCAGATACGCAGTATTTT. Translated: CASSLGLAGMADTQYF.